This note documents a single TCR beta chain sequence. The antigen is unknown. The sample comes from a study of shared clonotypes between healthy human individuals. Whole-study findings and limits: A limitation of the genetic and exposure-history diversity represented arose from few donors. Generation of non-shared clonotypes was less probable than generation of clonotypes shared by all four donors.

Trimming shortened V by 2 bases and J by 8 bases, and 13 bases separated the two germline ends. The V gene's germline CDR1 is SGHTA and CDR2 FQGNSA. The CDR3 length is 15 residues. Splitting of each subset's genomic DNA was done evenly across several immunoSEQ plates. Profiled with immunoSEQ multiplex PCR; TCRdb holds only in-frame clones, not every one. This sample has 2 million to 2.5 million clones, with 85% to 95% found just once. The sequencing input was naive CD4+ T cells sorted from blood. Subset here: CD45RA+ positively selected. The V and J genes are TRBV7-2 and TRBJ1-6; no reliable D call. This TCR was recovered from a man between 18 and 35 years old in good health. This chain's CDR3 is CASSLFPGGYSPLHF. DNA for the CDR3: TGTGCCAGCAGCTTATTTCCGGGAGGGTATTCACCCCTCCACTTT. Filled out from reference TRBV7-2 and TRBJ1-6, the complete variable domain reads GAGVSQSPSNKVTEKGKDVELRCDPISGHTALYWYRQSLGQGLEFLIYFQGNSAPDKSGLPSDRFSAERTGGSVSTLTIQRTQQEDSAVYLCASSLFPGGYSPLHFGNGTRLTVT.